Presented here are 5 T cell receptor beta chains from one specimen sequenced in a study of cytomegalovirus exposure and HLA in healthy donors. Use of 60 Vbeta and 13 Jbeta primers characterized the PCR. Profiled with immunoSEQ multiplex PCR; TCRdb holds only in-frame clones, not every one. The table includes about 110,000 clones, 71% detected once. The material sequenced was PBMCs. The receptors were sampled from a female donor in good health and CMV-seronegative.

The chain employs TRBV4-2 and TRBJ2-3, with D unclear. The CDR3 runs to 14 residues. CDR1 is LGHNA, CDR2 YNFKEQ, per germline. Deletions cut 0 bases from V and 7 bases from J, with 11 bases between. The CDR3 nucleotides read TGTGCCAGCAGCCAAGAAATCGACTCAAATACGCAGTATTTT. This encodes CASSQEIDSNTQYF.

This clone was detected a few times. The chain links TRBV9 to TRBJ1-4; 8 positions match TRBD1. Germline V CDR1 and CDR2: SGDLS, YYNGEE. The CDR3 contains 16 residues. Unmatched junction bases numbered 4, after V lost 0 bases and J lost 3 bases. The CDR3 spells CASSVAPTGANEKLFF. The CDR3, as DNA: TGTGCCAGCAGCGTAGCCCCGACAGGGGCTAATGAAAAACTGTTTTTT.

This clone was found a few times. V and J are TRBV7-2 and TRBJ1-2, with 7 bases identical to TRBD1. The CDR3 totals 16 residues. V shed 0 bases, J shed 4 bases, and the junction held 8 bases outside the gene matches. The V gene's germline CDR1 is SGHTA and CDR2 FQGNSA. CDR3: CASSLARQGTVYGYTF. The CDR3 nucleotides are TGTGCCAGCAGCTTAGCGCGACAGGGAACTGTCTATGGCTACACCTTC.

Here the CDR3 reads CASRDSLSSYEQYF. CDR3 nucleotide sequence: TGTGCCAGTAGGGACAGCTTAAGCTCCTACGAGCAGTACTTC. The rearrangement links TRBV19 to TRBJ2-7, with a tentative D call TRBD1 (6 bases). The V gene lost 6 bases and the J gene lost 0 bases, with 12 bases spanning the gap. Per the germline V gene, CDR1 is LNHDA and CDR2 is SQIVND (reference sequence). This CDR3 comprises 14 residues.

The chain joins TRBV7-3 to TRBJ2-2; D unresolved. The CDR3 consists of 15 residues. V shed 2 bases and J shed 4 bases, with 11 bases lying between them. The germline gives CDR1 SGHTA, CDR2 FQGTGA. The CDR3 is CASSLVPRSTGELFF. The CDR3 nucleotides read TGTGCCAGCAGCTTAGTCCCACGTAGCACCGGGGAGCTGTTTTTT.